This TCR beta chain was sequenced for a study of blood T cell repertoires in COVID-19. Looking at the study overall: T cells, B-cell-depleted T cells, or PBMCs supplied cDNA or gDNA.

This CDR3 comprises 13 residues. After removal of 3 bases from V and 5 bases from J, the junction contained 2 bases not matched to a gene. Germline CDR1 reads SEHNR; CDR2 reads FQNEAQ (reference sequence). The data were produced by immunoSEQ multiplex PCR, yet TCRdb's version contains in-frame clones alone and is incomplete. Altogether about 200,000 clones are present, about 84% being singletons, with the ten largest covering roughly 7.6%. Notes on this clone: Additional DNA sequences in this sample encode the identical CDR3.

Sample: peripheral blood. This receptor was identified in an elderly woman with COVID-19, enrolled during active disease. The rearrangement uses TRBV7-9 and TRBJ2-5; 8 bases are a match to TRBD2. The CDR3 sequence is CASSFTGGETQYF. CDR3 sequence (DNA): TGTGCCAGCAGCTTTACGGGGGGGGAGACCCAGTACTTC.